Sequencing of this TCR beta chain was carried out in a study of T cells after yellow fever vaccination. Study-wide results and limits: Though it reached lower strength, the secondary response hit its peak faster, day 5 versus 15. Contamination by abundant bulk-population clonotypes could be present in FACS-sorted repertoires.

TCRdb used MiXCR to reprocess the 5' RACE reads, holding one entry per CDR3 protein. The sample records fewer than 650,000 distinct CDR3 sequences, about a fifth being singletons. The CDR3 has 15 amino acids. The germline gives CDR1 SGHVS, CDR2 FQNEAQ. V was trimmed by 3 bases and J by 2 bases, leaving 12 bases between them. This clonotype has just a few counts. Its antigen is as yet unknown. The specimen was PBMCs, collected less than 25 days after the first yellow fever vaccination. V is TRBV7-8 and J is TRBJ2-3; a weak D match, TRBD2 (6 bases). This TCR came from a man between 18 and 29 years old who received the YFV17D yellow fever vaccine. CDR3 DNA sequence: TGTGCCAGCAGCTTGGGTAGCGGATTCACAGATACGCAGTATTTT. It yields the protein CASSLGSGFTDTQYF.